The 5 T cell receptor beta chains given below trace back to one sample, sequenced in a study of T cell responses to AZD1222 COVID-19 vaccine. TCRdb keeps only in-frame clones here, not all; method: immunoSEQ multiplex PCR. The repertoire has roughly 110,000 clones, around 92% of them found once; the top ten carry 5.5% to 8%. The sequenced sample was peripheral blood, obtained on day 0 of AZD1222 vaccination. The receptors were sampled from an adult in good health.

This rearrangement joins TRBV6-5 to TRBJ1-4; 7 bases agree with TRBD1. This CDR3 contains 14 residues. J lost 4 bases, V lost 4 bases, and 3 bases had no gene match. Looked up from germline, CDR1 is MNHEY and CDR2 is SVGAGI. The CDR3 sequence is CASSLGQLNEKLFF. Here the CDR3 DNA reads TGTGCCAGCAGTTTGGGACAGCTTAATGAAAAACTGTTTTTT.

The gene calls are TRBV11-1 and TRBJ2-3; TRBD2 matches at 12 bases. CDR1 is SGHAT and CDR2 is FQDESV in the germline V gene (reference sequence). V trimming: 5 bases; J trimming: 1 base; junction bases outside the gene matches: 4. This CDR3 region has 16 residues. The CDR3 loop reads CASSRGLAGRTDTQYF. The CDR3 DNA is TGTGCCAGCAGCCGCGGACTAGCGGGGCGCACAGATACGCAGTATTTT.

The V and J genes are TRBV29-1 and TRBJ1-4, with D unclear. Germline CDR1 is SQVTM and CDR2 is ANQGSEA. V was trimmed by 4 bases and J by 0 bases, leaving 9 bases between them. The CDR3 has 14 residues. The CDR3 protein is CSVAGFATNEKLFF. DNA of the CDR3: TGCAGCGTTGCGGGTTTTGCAACTAATGAAAAACTGTTTTTT.

The chain combines TRBV28 with TRBJ1-3, with 7 bases that match TRBD1. The CDR3 is 16 amino acids. In germline, CDR1 is MDHEN, CDR2 SYDVKM. Trimming took 4 bases from V and 0 from J; bases not matched to a gene: 6. In DNA form, the CDR3 reads TGTGCCAGCAGTTCGGGGACAGACTCCTCTGGAAACACCATATATTTT. Its translation is CASSSGTDSSGNTIYF.

In this sample, this clone turned up once. Its ends do not fully match the called genes, so a read error is possible. The CDR3, as DNA: TGCGCCAGCAGCCATGGCCTAGTCTCCAACGAGCAGTACTTC. Translated, it gives CASSHGLVSNEQYF. This chain joins TRBV4-1 and TRBJ2-7, with D hard to call. The CDR3 consists of 14 residues. Germline lookup yields CDR1 MGHRA and CDR2 YSYEKL.